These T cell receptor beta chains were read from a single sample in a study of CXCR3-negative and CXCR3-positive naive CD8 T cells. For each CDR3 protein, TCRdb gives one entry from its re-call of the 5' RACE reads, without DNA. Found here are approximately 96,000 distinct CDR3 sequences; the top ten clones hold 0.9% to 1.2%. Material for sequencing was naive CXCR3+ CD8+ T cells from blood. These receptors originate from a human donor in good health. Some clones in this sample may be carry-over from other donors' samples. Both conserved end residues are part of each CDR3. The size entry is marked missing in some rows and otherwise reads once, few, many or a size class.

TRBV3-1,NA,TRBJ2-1,CASSLTGGGKYNEQFF
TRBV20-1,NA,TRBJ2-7,CSAREARRLAYEQYF
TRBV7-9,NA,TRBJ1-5,CASSLVTGRENQPQHF
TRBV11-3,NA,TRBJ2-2,CASSSPLKRETGELFF
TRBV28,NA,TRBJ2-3,CASSLLGLAGVGTDTQYF
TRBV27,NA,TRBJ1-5,CASSSRTGVDQPQHF
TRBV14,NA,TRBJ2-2,CASTPGTAYTGELFF
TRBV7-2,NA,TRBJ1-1,CASSSRDRPFEAFF
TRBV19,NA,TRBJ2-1,CASSTLGGDEQFF
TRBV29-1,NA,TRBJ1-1,CSLFRGAEAFF
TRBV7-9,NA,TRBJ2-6,CASSTLAGHTTSGANVLTF
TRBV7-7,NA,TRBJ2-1,CASSLGAYTYNEQFF
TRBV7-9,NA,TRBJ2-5,CASSSDRNGETQYF
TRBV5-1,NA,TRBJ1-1,CASSPVEWGQLNTEAFF
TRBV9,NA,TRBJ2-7,CASSLASRDGESYEQYF
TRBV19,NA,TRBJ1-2,CASSISEAGGYGYTF
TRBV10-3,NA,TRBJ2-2,CAISDAGGTGELFF
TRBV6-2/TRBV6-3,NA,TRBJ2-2,CASSFRGPGELFF
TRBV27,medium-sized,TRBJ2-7,CASSLGGEQYF
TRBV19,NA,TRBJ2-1,CASSIYLSGQGVMNEQFF
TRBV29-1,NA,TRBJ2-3,CSVDQTSGLAFGTDTQYF
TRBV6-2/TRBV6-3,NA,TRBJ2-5,CASSYPGGHRQETQYF
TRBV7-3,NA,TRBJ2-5,CASSFTGTGSQETQYF
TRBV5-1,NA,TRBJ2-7,CASRWKGGQVSYEQYF
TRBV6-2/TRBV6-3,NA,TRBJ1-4,CASRLQGAIEKLFF
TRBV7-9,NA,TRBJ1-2,CASSQNTWTGNNYGYTF
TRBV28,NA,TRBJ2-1,CASSITVYNEQFF
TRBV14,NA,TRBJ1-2,CASSQVVGGYGYTF
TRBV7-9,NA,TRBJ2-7,CASSFVPSSYEQYF
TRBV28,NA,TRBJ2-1,CASTLGGYNEQFF
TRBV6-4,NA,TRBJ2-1,CASSDSLHNEQFF
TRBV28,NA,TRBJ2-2,CASSSSRPSRERGTGELFF
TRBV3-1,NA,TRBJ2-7,CASSQEGWALDEQYF
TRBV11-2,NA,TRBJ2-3,CASSPMIERGPPKYF
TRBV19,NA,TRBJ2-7,CASTMGAGTTYEQYF
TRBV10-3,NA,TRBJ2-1,CAISEPGTSDYNEQFF
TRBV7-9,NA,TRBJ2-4,CASSLADGSKNIQYF
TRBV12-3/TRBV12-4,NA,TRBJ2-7,CASSFQLTYEQYF
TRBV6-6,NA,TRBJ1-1,CASRSGQGGTEAFF
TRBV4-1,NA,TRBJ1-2,CASSQGFTGYTF
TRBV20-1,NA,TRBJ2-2,CSVRHPGANTGELFF
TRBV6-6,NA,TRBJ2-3,CASSRTSGDTDTQYF
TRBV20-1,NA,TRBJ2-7,CSASSRASYEQYF
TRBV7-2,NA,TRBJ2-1,CASSSIRGASYNEQFF
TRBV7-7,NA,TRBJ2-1,CASSGGPSTFDEQFF
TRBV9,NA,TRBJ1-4,CASSVSSPDRSNEKLSF
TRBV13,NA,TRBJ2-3,CASSSGAGGPTDTQYF
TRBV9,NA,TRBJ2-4,CASSGGASGGDIQYF
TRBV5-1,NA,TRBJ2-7,CASSFAGGGTYEQYF
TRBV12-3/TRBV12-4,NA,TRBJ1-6,CASSPAGPGNSPLHF
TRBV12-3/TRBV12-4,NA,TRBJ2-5,CASGGQQETQYF
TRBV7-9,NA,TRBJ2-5,CASSLPRTGVQETQYF
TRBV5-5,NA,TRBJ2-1,CASSLGVGNEQFF